What follows are 22 T cell receptor beta chains derived from one specimen sequenced in a study of CD8 T cells in Susac syndrome. RNA, at roughly 0.5 to 1 ug, was reverse transcribed with random hexamers. One entry per CDR3 protein results from TCRdb running MiXCR on the immunoSEQ multiplex PCR reads. The sample includes about 430,000 distinct CDR3 sequences, approximately 85% of them seen just once. Specimen: CD8+ T cells from PBMCs. The receptors derive from a human donor with multiple sclerosis.

The chain combines TRBV7-9 with TRBJ2-2; D is undetermined. This CDR3 region has 17 residues. Trimming removed 2 bases at V and 1 base at J, with 14 bases between. Germline values: CDR1 SEHNR, CDR2 FQNEAQ (reference sequence). The DNA of the CDR3 is TGTGCCAGCAGCTTATATCCAGATCCTTTGAACACCGGGGAGCTGTTTTTT. Protein sequence: CASSLYPDPLNTGELFF.

J is TRBJ1-4 and V is TRBV4-1; 7 nucleotides align to TRBD1. V shed 0 bases, J shed 4 bases, and the junction held 11 bases outside the gene matches. The CDR3 is made up of 18 amino acids. Germline CDR1 reads MGHRA; CDR2 reads YSYEKL. The CDR3 loop is CASSQEGPGTVLNEKLFF. Here the CDR3 DNA reads TGCGCCAGCAGCCAAGAAGGTCCAGGGACAGTCCTTAATGAAAAACTGTTTTTT.

The V and J genes are TRBV28 and TRBJ1-4, with 10 bases matching TRBD1. The junction had 5 bases not matched to a gene; V was cut back by 2 bases and J by 5 bases. Per germline, CDR1 MDHEN and CDR2 SYDVKM. CDR3 length: 16 residues. This CDR3 reads CASSLPPGQGNEKLFF. The CDR3 nucleotides are TGTGCCAGCAGTTTACCACCGGGACAGGGGAATGAAAAACTGTTTTTT. Together with reference TRBV28 and TRBJ1-4, the CDR3 gives the full variable domain: DVKVTQSSRYLVKRTGEKVFLECVQDMDHENMFWYRQDPGLGLRLIYFSYDVKMKEKGDIPEGYSVSREKKERFSLILESASTNQTSMYLCASSLPPGQGNEKLFFGSGTQLSVL.

Of note for this clonotype: Likely a read error: the CDR3 ends without its conserved phenylalanine or tryptophan. V gene TRBV5-6 combines with J gene TRBJ2-7; 13 positions match TRBD2. CDR3 length equals 16 residues. Per germline, CDR1 SGHDT and CDR2 YYEEEE. V shed 3 bases, J shed 4 bases, and the junction held 7 bases outside the gene matches. The CDR3: CASSWGTSGIPYEQYS. CDR3 nucleotide sequence: TGTGCCAGCAGCTGGGGGACTAGCGGGATTCCGTACGAGCAGTACTCC.

This chain uses TRBV13 with TRBJ2-5; the D gene is possibly TRBD2 (6 bases). CDR1 PRHDT and CDR2 FYEKMQ come from the germline V gene (reference sequence). The CDR3 loop spans 15 amino acids. The V end was cut by 3 bases, the J end by 2 bases, with 13 bases between. CDR3 in amino acids: CASSLSGAGQETQYF. The DNA of the CDR3 is TGTGCCAGCAGCTTGAGTGGCGCGGGGCAAGAGACCCAGTACTTC. Drawing the rest from reference TRBV13 and TRBJ2-5, the complete variable domain is AAGVIQSPRHLIKEKRETATLKCYPIPRHDTVYWYQQGPGQDPQFLISFYEKMQSDKGSIPDRFSAQQFSDYHSELNMSSLELGDSALYFCASSLSGAGQETQYFGPGTRLLVL.

This chain connects TRBV9 to TRBJ2-7, with 7 bases fitting TRBD1. The CDR3 length is 16 residues. The ends lost 3 bases at V and 2 bases at J; junction bases unmatched: 11. The germline V gene encodes CDR1 SGDLS and CDR2 YYNGEE. The chain's CDR3 is CASSEAGTDLTYEQYF. CDR3 in DNA: TGTGCCAGCAGCGAGGCCGGGACAGACCTTACCTACGAGCAGTACTTC.

The CDR3 region has the DNA TGTGCCAGCAGTTACTCCGACCCCAAGGGTATATATTTT. The encoded protein is CASSYSDPKGIYF. This chain links TRBV6-6 with TRBJ1-3; D is ambiguous. CDR1 is MNHNY and CDR2 is SVGAGI in the germline V gene (reference sequence). The CDR3 loop spans 13 amino acids. The V and J ends lost 0 bases and 13 bases respectively, with 13 bases between them.

This chain links TRBV7-8 with TRBJ1-1, with D possibly TRBD1 on 6 matching bases. CDR3 length equals 13 residues. Germline V gene data show CDR1 as SGHVS and CDR2 as FQNEAQ. The V gene lost 0 bases and the J gene lost 7 bases, with 9 bases spanning the gap. The CDR3 sequence: CASSLAGHHEAFF. In DNA form, the CDR3 reads TGTGCCAGCAGCTTAGCGGGACACCATGAAGCTTTCTTT.

The chain combines TRBV4-1 with TRBJ2-3; the D is unclear. This CDR3 region has 14 residues. V gave up 0 bases and J gave up 6 bases, with 10 bases separating them. Per germline, CDR1 MGHRA and CDR2 YSYEKL. The CDR3 DNA reads as TGCGCCAGCAGCCAAGAACTCCCCCGGGATACGCAGTATTTT. The encoded protein is CASSQELPRDTQYF.

This clonotype is a singleton in its sample. The chain employs TRBV7-6 and TRBJ2-1, with a possible D match to TRBD2 (6 bases). The CDR3 extends over 15 amino acids. V was cut by 1 base and J by 6 bases, with 13 bases left in between. CDR1 is SGHVS, CDR2 FNYEAQ, per germline. CDR3 nucleotide sequence: TGTGCCAGCAGCTTAGTAGGTTCGGAGGGCAATGAGCAGTTCTTC. Encoded protein: CASSLVGSEGNEQFF.

Remarks on this clonotype: It is unclear where the CDR3 begins or ends on the DNA, so no DNA is shown, and the CDR3 is as TCRdb lists it. The chain recombines TRBV23-1 with TRBJ2-2; the table's D call TRBD1 went unverified against the DNA. TRBV23-1 counts as an open reading frame of uncertain function. With termini counted, the CDR3 has 17 amino acids. CDR3 amino acids: CASSQWAGDRTPGSCFF.

The chain is built from TRBV11-2 and TRBJ2-7; 9 bases are shared with TRBD2. This CDR3 has 16 residues. The junction had 11 bases not matched to a gene; V was cut back by 2 bases and J by 6 bases. The germline V gene encodes CDR1 SGHAT and CDR2 FQNNGV. CDR3 in amino acids: CASSLWEASGTLEQYF. The CDR3 DNA follows: TGTGCCAGCAGCTTATGGGAGGCTAGCGGGACTCTCGAGCAGTACTTC.

The chain carries TRBV7-6 and TRBJ2-3; 10 nucleotides match TRBD1. The V and J ends lost 6 bases and 1 base, in that order; junction bases with no gene match: 13. Germline V gives CDR1 SGHVS, CDR2 FNYEAQ. The CDR3 sequence is 18 residues long. The chain's CDR3 is CASSFPGQGLSGTDTQYF. The CDR3 nucleotides read TGTGCCAGCAGTTTCCCGGGACAGGGGCTTAGTGGCACAGATACGCAGTATTTT.

The chain carries TRBV5-4 and TRBJ2-3; TRBD1 matches at 8 bases. V lost 3 bases to trimming and J lost 5 bases; unmatched junction nucleotides: 8. This CDR3 is 15 amino acids long. From germline, CDR1 is SGHNT and CDR2 YYREEE (reference sequence). The CDR3 reads CASSWRTGFGDTQYF. The CDR3 nucleotides read TGTGCCAGCAGCTGGAGGACAGGGTTTGGAGATACGCAGTATTTT.

This chain connects TRBV2 to TRBJ2-5, with D possibly being TRBD2 (7 bases). The CDR3 extends over 13 amino acids. CDR1 is SNHLY and CDR2 is FYNNEI in the germline V gene. V was pared by 8 bases and J by 3 bases, with 13 bases between. The CDR3 nucleotides read TGTGCCAGCCGGGGGGACACCAAAGAGACCCAGTACTTC. Protein sequence: CASRGDTKETQYF. Complete variable domain (other parts from reference TRBV2 and TRBJ2-5): EPEVTQTPSHQVTQMGQEVILRCVPISNHLYFYWYRQILGQKVEFLVSFYNNEISEKSEIFDDQFSVERPDGSNFTLKIRSTKLEDSAMYFCASRGDTKETQYFGPGTRLLVL.

The V gene is TRBV20-1, the J gene TRBJ1-1; D is unclear. This CDR3 is built from 12 residues. From germline, CDR1 is DFQATT and CDR2 SNEGSKA (reference sequence). Deletions cut 3 bases from V and 3 bases from J, with 8 bases between. The CDR3 DNA reads as TGCAGTGCTAGTTGGGTACACACTGAAGCTTTCTTT. It is translated as CSASWVHTEAFF.

The chain carries TRBV5-6 and TRBJ2-4; D might be TRBD2 (6 bases). The V end lost 5 bases, the J end lost 5 bases, and 8 bases lay between the germline ends. Germline V gene lookup returns CDR1 SGHDT and CDR2 YYEEEE. The CDR3 length is 12 residues. The CDR3 sequence is CASRGGENIQYF. CDR3 bases: TGTGCCAGCAGGGGCGGGGAAAACATTCAGTACTTC.

The rearrangement links TRBV7-9 to TRBJ2-7, with D perhaps matching TRBD1 (5 bases). Germline V lookup: CDR1 SEHNR, CDR2 FQNEAQ (reference sequence). CDR3 length equals 16 residues. Deletions cut 5 bases from V and 5 bases from J, with 22 bases between. The CDR3 here is CASSPLMAGPWNEQYF. CDR3 coding DNA: TGTGCCAGCAGCCCCCTGATGGCAGGGCCGTGGAACGAGCAGTACTTC. Based on the CDR3 plus reference TRBV7-9 and TRBJ2-7, the full variable domain is DTGVSQNPRHKITKRGQNVTFRCDPISEHNRLYWYRQTLGQGPEFLTYFQNEAQLEKSRLLSDRFSAERPKGSFSTLEIQRTEQGDSAMYLCASSPLMAGPWNEQYFGPGTRLTVT.

This chain connects TRBV13 to TRBJ1-4; tentative D call: TRBD1 (5 bases). The V gene's germline CDR1 is PRHDT and CDR2 FYEKMQ (reference sequence). The CDR3 loop spans 15 amino acids. Trimming removed 0 bases at V and 8 bases at J, with 13 bases between. The CDR3 DNA sequence: TGTGCCAGCAGCTTAGGCAATCAGGGTCGGGAAAAACTGTTTTTT. Protein sequence: CASSLGNQGREKLFF.

The CDR3 spells CASSSWTSGESYEQYF. CDR3 sequence (DNA): TGTGCCAGCAGTAGTTGGACTAGCGGGGAGTCCTACGAGCAGTACTTC. The V gene is TRBV27, the J gene TRBJ2-7, with 12 bases identical to TRBD2. From germline, CDR1 is MNHEY and CDR2 SMNVEV (reference sequence). V lost 5 bases to trimming and J lost 1 base; unmatched junction nucleotides: 6. The CDR3 length is 16 residues.

This chain connects TRBV5-6 to TRBJ2-1; possibly TRBD1 or TRBD2 for D (5 bases each). This CDR3 is 14 amino acids long. Trimming cost V 3 bases and J 9 bases, with 16 bases left between them. Germline values: CDR1 SGHDT, CDR2 YYEEEE. CDR3 DNA: TGTGCCAGCAGCTCTGGGATAGGGGACCCTGAGCAGTTCTTC. Its protein is CASSSGIGDPEQFF.

The CDR3 protein is CASSYSNLGAYEQYF. CDR3 nucleotide sequence: TGTGCCAGCAGTTACTCGAACCTCGGCGCCTACGAGCAGTACTTC. The chain is built from TRBV6-5 and TRBJ2-7; no clear D. Germline CDR1 reads MNHEY; CDR2 reads SVGAGI. V lost 0 bases and J 2 bases, leaving 11 bases between the germline ends. The CDR3 covers 15 residues.